These T cell receptor beta chains were read from a single sample in a study of spatial heterogeneity in lung cancer. MiXCR, applied by TCRdb to the 5' RACE reads, yields one record per CDR3 protein. The sample includes over 15,000 distinct CDR3 sequences, about 6% of them seen just once. Sequencing used lung tumor tissue, obtained at surgery. These receptors all come from a female donor with early-stage non-small cell lung cancer. Each CDR3 is given with its conserved first and last residue. A D gene is named only where the DNA matches it firmly. Size is stated for part of the rows, as once, few or many counts, or as a class when the clone is expanded.

d_call: NA
clone_size: many
j_call: TRBJ1-5
v_call: TRBV18
cdr3_nt: TGTGCCAGCTCACCACAACAGGGTACCCAGCCCCAGCATTTT
cdr3_aa: CASSPQQGTQPQHF

d_call: TRBD1
clone_size: many
j_call: TRBJ2-5
v_call: TRBV6-5
cdr3_nt: TGTGCCAGCAGTTACTCGAGGACAGGGGGAGAGACCCAGTACTTC
cdr3_aa: CASSYSRTGGETQYF

d_call: NA
clone_size: NA
j_call: TRBJ2-1
v_call: TRBV20-1
cdr3_nt: TGCAGTGTTAAAACACTTAGCGGAGAATCCTACAATGAGCAGTTCTTC
cdr3_aa: CSVKTLSGESYNEQFF

d_call: NA
clone_size: many
j_call: TRBJ1-5
v_call: TRBV7-6
cdr3_nt: TGTGCCAGCAGCCGCGACAGCAATCAGCCCCAGCATTTT
cdr3_aa: CASSRDSNQPQHF

d_call: NA
clone_size: many
j_call: TRBJ1-1
v_call: TRBV7-8
cdr3_nt: TGTGCCAGCAGCTCAGGACCTAGGGGGACTGAAGCTTTCTTT
cdr3_aa: CASSSGPRGTEAFF

d_call: TRBD2
clone_size: few
j_call: TRBJ2-3
v_call: TRBV6-6
cdr3_nt: TGTGCCAGCAGCCGTATCCCGGGACTAGCGGGAGTGGATACGCAGTATTTT
cdr3_aa: CASSRIPGLAGVDTQYF

d_call: NA
clone_size: NA
j_call: TRBJ2-1
v_call: TRBV5-6
cdr3_nt: TGTGCCAGCGCTTTCGGGCAGGGGACATGGACCTACAATGAGCAGTTCTTC
cdr3_aa: CASAFGQGTWTYNEQFF

d_call: TRBD1
clone_size: many
j_call: TRBJ2-5
v_call: TRBV5-4
cdr3_nt: TGTGCCAGCAGCCGAGCGGGACAGGGAGGTGAGACCCAGTACTTC
cdr3_aa: CASSRAGQGGETQYF

d_call: TRBD2
clone_size: many
j_call: TRBJ2-3
v_call: TRBV24-1
cdr3_nt: TGTGCCACTAGCGGGAATACAGATACGCAGTATTTT
cdr3_aa: CATSGNTDTQYF

d_call: TRBD2
clone_size: many
j_call: TRBJ2-4
v_call: TRBV28
cdr3_nt: TGTGCCAGCAGTTTAACAATTAGCGGGAGTGTAGGAAACATTCAGTACTTC
cdr3_aa: CASSLTISGSVGNIQYF

d_call: TRBD1
clone_size: many
j_call: TRBJ2-1
v_call: TRBV29-1
cdr3_nt: TGCAGCGGGGGGAGGACAGGGCAAGGCAATGAGCAGTTCTTC
cdr3_aa: CSGGRTGQGNEQFF

d_call: TRBD1
clone_size: many
j_call: TRBJ1-2
v_call: TRBV7-2
cdr3_nt: TGTGCCAGCACCCAAAACTCCGGGACAGGGAACTATGGCTACACCTTC
cdr3_aa: CASTQNSGTGNYGYTF

d_call: TRBD1
clone_size: NA
j_call: TRBJ2-1
v_call: TRBV7-9
cdr3_nt: TGTGCCAGCAAGACTATGACAGGGGGCGGCCCCCCCAATGAGCAGTTCTTC
cdr3_aa: CASKTMTGGGPPNEQFF

d_call: TRBD2
clone_size: NA
j_call: TRBJ2-5
v_call: TRBV7-8
cdr3_nt: TGTGCCAGCAGCTTGGGCCCGCTAGCGGGAGGCCGAGAGACCCAGTACTTC
cdr3_aa: CASSLGPLAGGRETQYF

d_call: TRBD2
clone_size: many
j_call: TRBJ2-1
v_call: TRBV7-9
cdr3_nt: TGTGCCAGCAGGAAGGGACTAGCGCACTACAATGAGCAGTTCTTC
cdr3_aa: CASRKGLAHYNEQFF

d_call: NA
clone_size: many
j_call: TRBJ2-7
v_call: TRBV28
cdr3_nt: TGTGCCAGCAGCCCCCCCGGGACTTTCCTCTACGAGCAGTACTTC
cdr3_aa: CASSPPGTFLYEQYF

d_call: NA
clone_size: many
j_call: TRBJ2-1
v_call: TRBV5-1
cdr3_nt: TGCGCCAGCAGCTTCGAGGACACTGTGGAGCAGTTCTTC
cdr3_aa: CASSFEDTVEQFF

d_call: TRBD2
clone_size: many
j_call: TRBJ2-7
v_call: TRBV29-1
cdr3_nt: TGCAGCGTTGCTGGTAGCGGGTCCTCCTACGAGCAGTACTTC
cdr3_aa: CSVAGSGSSYEQYF

d_call: NA
clone_size: few
j_call: TRBJ2-7
v_call: TRBV7-9
cdr3_nt: TGTGCCAGCAGCTTAGATTTGTCATTCCCGAGCTTC
cdr3_aa: CASSLDLSFPSF

d_call: NA
clone_size: many
j_call: TRBJ1-2
v_call: TRBV3-1
cdr3_nt: TGTGCCAGCAGCCAAGAGACGAACTATGGCTACACCTTC
cdr3_aa: CASSQETNYGYTF

d_call: NA
clone_size: many
j_call: TRBJ2-3
v_call: TRBV3-1
cdr3_nt: TGTGCCAGCAGCTCCAGCTCGAGGGCAGATACGCAGTATTTT
cdr3_aa: CASSSSSRADTQYF

d_call: NA
clone_size: NA
j_call: TRBJ1-5
v_call: TRBV28
cdr3_nt: TGTGCCAGCACGGGGGGGCCGTCAAGCCAGCCCCAGCATTTT
cdr3_aa: CASTGGPSSQPQHF

d_call: TRBD2
clone_size: few
j_call: TRBJ2-2
v_call: TRBV11-1
cdr3_nt: TGTGCCACCACCGGAGTTTCGACCGGGACTACGAACACCGGGGAGCTGTTTTTT
cdr3_aa: CATTGVSTGTTNTGELFF

d_call: NA
clone_size: large
j_call: TRBJ2-5
v_call: TRBV11-2
cdr3_nt: TGTGCCAGCAGCCGAGGACACCTACAAGAGACCCAGTACTTC
cdr3_aa: CASSRGHLQETQYF

d_call: NA
clone_size: many
j_call: TRBJ2-7
v_call: TRBV14
cdr3_nt: TGTGCCAGCAGCCAAGATCGGGCAGCCACCTACGAGCAGTACTTC
cdr3_aa: CASSQDRAATYEQYF

d_call: TRBD2
clone_size: many
j_call: TRBJ2-2
v_call: TRBV29-1
cdr3_nt: TGCAGCGTTGAAAGGGGGACTAGCGGGTCCGGGGAGCTGTTTTTT
cdr3_aa: CSVERGTSGSGELFF

d_call: NA
clone_size: once
j_call: TRBJ2-3
v_call: TRBV28
cdr3_nt: TGTGCCAGCAGTTTGGGGCTAGGAGGGAGGACGCAGTTTTTT
cdr3_aa: CASSLGLGGRTQFF

d_call: NA
clone_size: few
j_call: TRBJ1-2
v_call: TRBV18
cdr3_nt: TGTGCCAGCTCACCGAATTCTGCTAACTATGGCTACACCTTC
cdr3_aa: CASSPNSANYGYTF

d_call: NA
clone_size: many
j_call: TRBJ2-7
v_call: TRBV20-1
cdr3_nt: TGCAGTGCTAGATCCGTTAGCTCCTACGAGCAGTACTTC
cdr3_aa: CSARSVSSYEQYF

d_call: TRBD1
clone_size: few
j_call: TRBJ2-4
v_call: TRBV5-1
cdr3_nt: TGCGCCAGCAGCTTGGAAGGGACAGCAGCCTTAGCCAAAAACATTCAGTACTTC
cdr3_aa: CASSLEGTAALAKNIQYF

d_call: TRBD2
clone_size: medium-sized
j_call: TRBJ2-2
v_call: TRBV7-3
cdr3_nt: TGTGCCAGCAGCTTTCGACTAGCGGGAGAGGCTGGCGGGGAGCTGTTTTTT
cdr3_aa: CASSFRLAGEAGGELFF

d_call: TRBD2
clone_size: medium-sized
j_call: TRBJ2-1
v_call: TRBV11-2
cdr3_nt: TGTGCCAGCAGCTTAGAGTACATAGCGGGAGGCCAGTTCTTC
cdr3_aa: CASSLEYIAGGQFF

d_call: TRBD1
clone_size: many
j_call: TRBJ1-4
v_call: TRBV5-1
cdr3_nt: TGCGCCAGCAGCTTGGGACAGGGAAAAGGTGAAAAACTGTTTTTT
cdr3_aa: CASSLGQGKGEKLFF

d_call: NA
clone_size: many
j_call: TRBJ2-2
v_call: TRBV7-9
cdr3_nt: TGTGCCAGCAGCTTGGCCGGGGAGCTGTTTTTT
cdr3_aa: CASSLAGELFF

d_call: NA
clone_size: many
j_call: TRBJ2-2
v_call: TRBV21-1
cdr3_nt: TGTGCCAGCAGCAAGGGACATCCCCACCGGGGAGCTGTTTTT
cdr3_aa: CASSKGHPHRGAVF

d_call: NA
clone_size: many
j_call: TRBJ2-3
v_call: TRBV7-9
cdr3_nt: TGTGCCAGCAGCTTAGCGGTGACAGATACGCAGTATTTT
cdr3_aa: CASSLAVTDTQYF

d_call: NA
clone_size: medium-sized
j_call: TRBJ2-1
v_call: TRBV6-1
cdr3_nt: TGTGCCAGCACCGGGAACAATGAGCAGTTCTTC
cdr3_aa: CASTGNNEQFF

d_call: NA
clone_size: many
j_call: TRBJ1-1
v_call: TRBV7-2
cdr3_nt: TGTGCCAGCAGCTTAAGTGGGACCGCGAACACTGAAGCTTTCTTT
cdr3_aa: CASSLSGTANTEAFF

d_call: TRBD2
clone_size: many
j_call: TRBJ2-2
v_call: TRBV10-3
cdr3_nt: TGTGCCATCAGTGCGCCTAGCGGGGCCAACACCGGGGAGCTGTTTTTT
cdr3_aa: CAISAPSGANTGELFF

d_call: TRBD1
clone_size: many
j_call: TRBJ2-7
v_call: TRBV28
cdr3_nt: TGTGCCGCGGGGCAGGGGGCTAGCTCCTACGAGCAGTACTTC
cdr3_aa: CAAGQGASSYEQYF

d_call: TRBD1
clone_size: many
j_call: TRBJ1-5
v_call: TRBV20-1
cdr3_nt: TGCAGTGCTGGACAGGGGAGGGATCAGCCCCAGCATTTT
cdr3_aa: CSAGQGRDQPQHF

d_call: TRBD2
clone_size: many
j_call: TRBJ2-3
v_call: TRBV20-1
cdr3_nt: TGCAGTGCTAGAGGAGCGGGGGGCACAGATACGCAGTATTTT
cdr3_aa: CSARGAGGTDTQYF

d_call: NA
clone_size: once
j_call: TRBJ2-3
v_call: TRBV4-3
cdr3_nt: TGCGCCAGCAGCCAAGATACCGTAGATACGCAGTATTTT
cdr3_aa: CASSQDTVDTQYF

d_call: TRBD2
clone_size: many
j_call: TRBJ2-7
v_call: TRBV5-1
cdr3_nt: TGCGCCAGCAGCTTGTCTCTAGCGGGAGCCTCGGCCTACGAGCAGTACTTC
cdr3_aa: CASSLSLAGASAYEQYF

d_call: NA
clone_size: few
j_call: TRBJ2-2
v_call: TRBV12-3/TRBV12-4
cdr3_nt: TGTGCCAGCAGTCTCTCGGGGCGAGGGAGCACCGGGGAGCTGTTTTTT
cdr3_aa: CASSLSGRGSTGELFF

d_call: TRBD1
clone_size: many
j_call: TRBJ1-2
v_call: TRBV18
cdr3_nt: TGTGCCAGCTCACCGCGGACAGGGGCCCAGGGCTATGGCTACACCTTC
cdr3_aa: CASSPRTGAQGYGYTF

d_call: TRBD2
clone_size: few
j_call: TRBJ2-3
v_call: TRBV7-8
cdr3_nt: TGTGCCAGCAGCTTATTAGCGGGAGGGAGAGATACGCAGTATTTT
cdr3_aa: CASSLLAGGRDTQYF

d_call: TRBD2
clone_size: many
j_call: TRBJ2-7
v_call: TRBV20-1
cdr3_nt: TGCAGTGCTAGTCGACTAGCACGGGAGCAGTACTTC
cdr3_aa: CSASRLAREQYF

d_call: TRBD2
clone_size: medium-sized
j_call: TRBJ2-1
v_call: TRBV7-9
cdr3_nt: TGTGCCAGCAGCTCCGGTGGGACTAGCGCTACTCGAGAGCAGTTCTTC
cdr3_aa: CASSSGGTSATREQFF

d_call: NA
clone_size: many
j_call: TRBJ1-5
v_call: TRBV21-1
cdr3_nt: TGTGCCAGCAGCAACGGGTCAGGGGGGTATCAGCCCCAGCATTTT
cdr3_aa: CASSNGSGGYQPQHF

d_call: NA
clone_size: many
j_call: TRBJ2-7
v_call: TRBV6-1
cdr3_nt: TGTGCCAGCAAGGTAGGGTCCTACGAGCAGTACTTC
cdr3_aa: CASKVGSYEQYF

d_call: NA
clone_size: few
j_call: TRBJ1-5
v_call: TRBV5-1
cdr3_nt: TGCGCCAGCAGCTTGGTCCCAGGGGACCAGCCCCAGCATTTT
cdr3_aa: CASSLVPGDQPQHF

d_call: NA
clone_size: many
j_call: TRBJ1-2
v_call: TRBV6-5
cdr3_nt: TGTGCCAGCAGTTACATGGGGGGAGCTAACTATGGCTACACCTTC
cdr3_aa: CASSYMGGANYGYTF

d_call: NA
clone_size: once
j_call: TRBJ2-7
v_call: TRBV18
cdr3_nt: TGTGCCAGCTCACCATCGGGGGACGAGCAGTACTTC
cdr3_aa: CASSPSGDEQYF

d_call: TRBD1
clone_size: many
j_call: TRBJ2-5
v_call: TRBV29-1
cdr3_nt: TGCAGCGTTGGACAGGGGCAAGAGACCCAGTACTTC
cdr3_aa: CSVGQGQETQYF

d_call: NA
clone_size: many
j_call: TRBJ2-2
v_call: TRBV19
cdr3_nt: TGTGCCAGTACCCCCTGGTGGGGGAACACCGGGGAGCTGTTTTTT
cdr3_aa: CASTPWWGNTGELFF

d_call: NA
clone_size: many
j_call: TRBJ1-1
v_call: TRBV27
cdr3_nt: TGTGCCAGCAGACGCGGGACGGGTCCCTCACTTCTCGCTTTCTTT
cdr3_aa: CASRRGTGPSLLAFF

d_call: TRBD2
clone_size: many
j_call: TRBJ2-5
v_call: TRBV9
cdr3_nt: TGTGCCAGCAGCGTAGCGGGGGGACCCCAAGAGACCCAGTACTTC
cdr3_aa: CASSVAGGPQETQYF